Each of the 16 T cell receptor beta chains below was sequenced from the same sample in a study of control samples from healthy donors and cancer patients. Repertoires were generated with immunoSEQ multiplex PCR, while TCRdb's copy carries only in-frame clones and drops some. The sample lists roughly 200,000 clones; just under 95% were seen once. The sample taken for sequencing was blood. Every receptor here comes from a man aged 18 to 30 in good health.

This chain connects TRBV4-1 to TRBJ1-6, with D perhaps matching TRBD1 (6 bases). The germline V and J ends were trimmed by 3 bases and 13 bases, with 16 bases remaining between them. Germline loops: CDR1 MGHRA, CDR2 YSYEKL. The CDR3 length is 14 residues. The CDR3 DNA is TGCGCCAGCAGCCAGGCTACCGGGACACCTCCCCTCCACTTT. The encoded protein is CASSQATGTPPLHF.

V and J are TRBV6-6 and TRBJ2-2; a possible D gene is TRBD2 (5 bases). The CDR3 loop spans 15 amino acids. V was clipped by 5 bases and J by 0 bases, with 10 bases between them. Germline V gene data show CDR1 as MNHNY and CDR2 as SVGAGI (reference sequence). CDR3 sequence reads: CASSTPGTNTGELFF. CDR3 in DNA: TGTGCCAGCAGTACGCCCGGGACGAACACCGGGGAGCTGTTTTTT.

The chain employs TRBV19 and TRBJ2-3, with TRBD2 as a possible D gene (6 bases). V lost 6 bases, J lost 1 base, and 8 bases lay in between. Germline V gives CDR1 LNHDA, CDR2 SQIVND (reference sequence). The length of the CDR3 is 13 residues. The CDR3 bases are TGTGCCAGTAGGGGCGGGGGCACAGATACGCAGTATTTT. Translated, it gives CASRGGGTDTQYF.

The V and J genes are TRBV5-1 and TRBJ1-6; D gene ambiguous. This CDR3 has 14 residues. V was trimmed by 4 bases and J by 8 bases, leaving 13 bases between them. CDR1 and CDR2 (germline): SGHRS, YFSETQ. CDR3 coding DNA: TGCGCCAGCAGCCCCGGTGTTGGGGATTCACCCCTCCACTTT. It yields the protein CASSPGVGDSPLHF.

The chain employs TRBV6-5 and TRBJ2-7; perhaps D is TRBD1 or TRBD2 (6 bases each). Germline V lookup: CDR1 MNHEY, CDR2 SVGAGI. The CDR3 has 14 amino acids. The germline V and J ends were trimmed by 6 bases and 6 bases, with 18 bases remaining between them. The CDR3 is CASSGGAGVSEQYF. In DNA form, the CDR3 reads TGTGCCAGCAGCGGCGGGGCAGGGGTATCCGAGCAGTACTTC.

The chain joins TRBV30 to TRBJ1-6; a weak D match, TRBD1 (5 bases). This CDR3 contains 14 residues. V was shortened by 2 bases and J by 7 bases, with 12 bases between the two germline ends. Per germline, CDR1 GTSNPN and CDR2 SVGIG (reference sequence). The CDR3 DNA sequence: TGTGCCTGGAGTTCCGACAGCAGAAATTCACCCCTCCACTTT. The encoded protein is CAWSSDSRNSPLHF.

The chain uses TRBV7-2 and TRBJ2-1; D is possibly TRBD2 (5 bases). Trimming pared 5 bases from V and 6 bases from J, leaving 14 bases between. Germline V gene sequence: CDR1 SGHTA, CDR2 FQGNSA. This CDR3 is 14 amino acids long. The CDR3, as DNA: TGTGCCAGCAGCCCCGGGAACAGAGGCAATGAGCAGTTCTTC. It yields the protein CASSPGNRGNEQFF.

On this clone itself: A junction end diverges from the germline sequence, so it may reflect a read error. The chain combines TRBV12-3 or TRBV12-4 with TRBJ1-2, with D unclear. The CDR3 is made up of 12 amino acids. CDR3 coding DNA: TGTGCCAGCAGCCAACAGAACTTTGGCTACACCTTC. Translated: CASSQQNFGYTF.

This chain links TRBV4-1 with TRBJ2-7; tentative D call: TRBD2 (5 bases). The CDR3 runs to 14 residues. Per the germline V gene, CDR1 is MGHRA and CDR2 is YSYEKL. The V end was cut by 5 bases, the J end by 0 bases, with 11 bases between. Written as DNA, the CDR3 is TGCGCCAGCAGCGGACTTGCATCCTCCTACGAGCAGTACTTC. Its protein is CASSGLASSYEQYF.

CDR3: CASKEGADGYTF. CDR3 coding DNA: TGTGCCAGCAAGGAGGGGGCGGATGGCTACACCTTC. The chain employs TRBV2 and TRBJ1-2; TRBD1 matches at 7 bases. The V segment lost 7 bases and the J segment 6 bases; nucleotides outside the gene matches: 5. Germline CDR1 SNHLY, CDR2 FYNNEI. The CDR3 is made up of 12 amino acids.

The J gene is TRBJ2-7, the V gene TRBV7-9, with 7 bases matching TRBD1. The CDR3 runs to 13 residues. Germline V gene lookup returns CDR1 SEHNR and CDR2 FQNEAQ (reference sequence). The trim removed 1 base at V and 6 bases at J, leaving 3 bases unmatched. CDR3 nucleotides: TGTGCCAGCAGCTTAGAGGGGGCGAGCGAGCAGTACTTC. Translation: CASSLEGASEQYF.

The rearrangement links TRBV30 to TRBJ2-3; perhaps D is TRBD1 or TRBD2 (5 bases each). The V end lost 0 bases, the J end lost 1 base, and 14 bases lay between the germline ends. There are 16 residues in the CDR3. Germline-derived CDR1 and CDR2 are GTSNPN and SVGIG (reference sequence). The CDR3 protein is CAWSVGPPGGTDTQYF. The CDR3 DNA reads as TGTGCCTGGAGTGTGGGGCCCCCCGGGGGCACAGATACGCAGTATTTT.

The chain combines TRBV3-1 (or the pseudogene TRBV3-2) with TRBJ2-2, with 10 positions matching TRBD2. Germline-derived CDR1 and CDR2 are LGHDT and YNNKEL (reference sequence). V trimming: 6 bases; J trimming: 7 bases; junction bases outside the gene matches: 11. CDR3 length: 16 residues. The CDR3, as DNA: TGTGCCAGCAGTCGGGACGTACTAGCGGGGAACGGGGAGCTGTTTTTT. Residues: CASSRDVLAGNGELFF.

In this sample, this clone turned up once. The V call is TRBV4-1, the J call TRBJ2-5; 8 bases are shared with TRBD1. Germline trimming cut 4 bases from V and 2 bases from J; bases unmatched to any gene: 6. CDR1 MGHRA and CDR2 YSYEKL come from the germline V gene. This CDR3 comprises 15 residues. The CDR3 DNA is TGCGCCAGCAGCCTCCCGGACAGGGATCAAGAGACCCAGTACTTC. Its protein is CASSLPDRDQETQYF.

This clone was picked up a small number of times. The genes are TRBV2 and TRBJ2-7, with 9 bases identical to TRBD1. In germline, CDR1 is SNHLY, CDR2 FYNNEI. Losses at the gene ends were 7 bases for V and 2 bases for J; bases not matched to a gene: 6. The CDR3 length is 14 residues. CDR3 sequence: CASTRTGAAYEQYF. The CDR3 nucleotides read TGTGCCAGCACACGGACAGGGGCTGCCTACGAGCAGTACTTC. The full variable domain, completed using reference TRBV2 and TRBJ2-7, is EPEVTQTPSHQVTQMGQEVILRCVPISNHLYFYWYRQILGQKVEFLVSFYNNEISEKSEIFDDQFSVERPDGSNFTLKIRSTKLEDSAMYFCASTRTGAAYEQYFGPGTRLTVT.

The sample holds one count of this clone. The chain uses TRBV19 and TRBJ2-3; maybe TRBD2 (5 bases). The V gene's germline CDR1 is LNHDA and CDR2 SQIVND (reference sequence). The CDR3 extends over 14 amino acids. The V and J ends lost 8 bases and 5 bases respectively, with 17 bases between them. CDR3: CASGSLGVGDTQYF. CDR3 nucleotides: TGTGCCAGTGGGAGTCTCGGAGTGGGAGATACGCAGTATTTT.